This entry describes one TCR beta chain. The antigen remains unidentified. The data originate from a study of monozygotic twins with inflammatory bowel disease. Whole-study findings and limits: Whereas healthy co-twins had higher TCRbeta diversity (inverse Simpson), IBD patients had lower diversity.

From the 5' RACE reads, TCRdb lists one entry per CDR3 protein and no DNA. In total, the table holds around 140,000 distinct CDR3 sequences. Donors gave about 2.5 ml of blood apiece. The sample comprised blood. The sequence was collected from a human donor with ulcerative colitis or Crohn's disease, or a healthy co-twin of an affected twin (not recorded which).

CDR3 sequence reads: CASSHLSPQGHEQYF. This chain uses TRBV7-9 with TRBJ2-7; TCRdb outputs TRBD1, but without DNA this stays unchecked. Germline V gene sequence: CDR1 SEHNR, CDR2 FQNEAQ (reference sequence). The CDR3 is 15 amino acids.